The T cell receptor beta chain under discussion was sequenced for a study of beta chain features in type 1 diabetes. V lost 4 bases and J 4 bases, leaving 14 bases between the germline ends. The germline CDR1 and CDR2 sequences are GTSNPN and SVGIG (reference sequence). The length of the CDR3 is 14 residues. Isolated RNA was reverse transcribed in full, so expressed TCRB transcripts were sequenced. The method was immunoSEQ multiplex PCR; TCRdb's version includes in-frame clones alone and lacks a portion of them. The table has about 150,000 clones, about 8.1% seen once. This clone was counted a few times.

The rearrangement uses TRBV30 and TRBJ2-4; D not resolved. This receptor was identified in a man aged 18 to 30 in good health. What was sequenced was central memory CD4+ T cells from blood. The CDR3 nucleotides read TGTGCCTGGACCGATGTTCTGGCAAAAAACATTCAGTACTTC. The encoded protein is CAWTDVLAKNIQYF.